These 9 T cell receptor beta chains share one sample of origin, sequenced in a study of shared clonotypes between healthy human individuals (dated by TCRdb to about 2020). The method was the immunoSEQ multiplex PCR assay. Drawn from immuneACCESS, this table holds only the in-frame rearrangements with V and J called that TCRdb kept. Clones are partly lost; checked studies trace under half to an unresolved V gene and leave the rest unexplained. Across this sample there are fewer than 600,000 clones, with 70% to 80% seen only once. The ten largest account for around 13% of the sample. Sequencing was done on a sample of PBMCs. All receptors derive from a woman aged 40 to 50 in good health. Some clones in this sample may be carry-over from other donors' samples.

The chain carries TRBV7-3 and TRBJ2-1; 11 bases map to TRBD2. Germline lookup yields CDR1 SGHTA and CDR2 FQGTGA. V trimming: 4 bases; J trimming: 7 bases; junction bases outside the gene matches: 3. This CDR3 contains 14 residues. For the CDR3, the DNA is TGTGCCAGCAGCTCTACTAGCGGGAGTAATGAGCAGTTCTTC. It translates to CASSSTSGSNEQFF.

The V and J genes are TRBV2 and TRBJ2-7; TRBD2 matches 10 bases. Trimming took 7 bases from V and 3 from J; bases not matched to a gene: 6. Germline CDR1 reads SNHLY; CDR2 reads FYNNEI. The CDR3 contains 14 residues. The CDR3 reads CASTSTSGHYEQYF. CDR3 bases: TGTGCCAGCACCTCGACTAGCGGGCACTACGAGCAGTACTTC.

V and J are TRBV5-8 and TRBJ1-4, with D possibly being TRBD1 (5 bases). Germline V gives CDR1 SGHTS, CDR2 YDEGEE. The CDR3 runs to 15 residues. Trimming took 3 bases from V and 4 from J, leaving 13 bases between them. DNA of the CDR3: TGTGCCAGCAGCTCGGGACGGACAATTAATGAAAAACTGTTTTTT. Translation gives CASSSGRTINEKLFF.

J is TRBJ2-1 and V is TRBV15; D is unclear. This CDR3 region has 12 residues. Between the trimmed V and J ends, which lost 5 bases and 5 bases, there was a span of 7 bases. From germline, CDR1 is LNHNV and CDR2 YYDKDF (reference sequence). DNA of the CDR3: TGTGCCACCAGCTGGGATAACAATGAGCAGTTCTTC. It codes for CATSWDNNEQFF. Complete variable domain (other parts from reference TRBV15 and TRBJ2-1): DAMVIQNPRYQVTQFGKPVTLSCSQTLNHNVMYWYQQKSSQAPKLLFHYYDKDFNNEADTPDNFQSRRPNTSFCFLDIRSPGLGDTAMYLCATSWDNNEQFFGPGTRLTVL.

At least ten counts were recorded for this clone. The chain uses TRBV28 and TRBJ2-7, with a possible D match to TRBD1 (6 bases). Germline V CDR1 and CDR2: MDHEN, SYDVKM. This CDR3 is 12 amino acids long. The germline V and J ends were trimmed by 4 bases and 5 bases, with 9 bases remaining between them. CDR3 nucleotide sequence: TGTGCCAGCAGTTCAAACAGGGACGAGCAGTACTTC. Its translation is CASSSNRDEQYF.

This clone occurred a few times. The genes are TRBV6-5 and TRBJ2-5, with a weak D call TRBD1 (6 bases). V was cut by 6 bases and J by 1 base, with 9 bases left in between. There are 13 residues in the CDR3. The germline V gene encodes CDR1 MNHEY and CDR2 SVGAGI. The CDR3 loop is CASRLQGQETQYF. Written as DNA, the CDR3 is TGTGCCAGCAGACTACAGGGCCAAGAGACCCAGTACTTC.

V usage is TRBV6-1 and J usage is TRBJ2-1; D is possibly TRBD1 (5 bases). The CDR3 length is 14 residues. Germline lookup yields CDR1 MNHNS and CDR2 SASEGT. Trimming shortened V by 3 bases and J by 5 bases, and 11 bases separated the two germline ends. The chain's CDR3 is CASSEVRTNNEQFF. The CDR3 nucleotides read TGTGCCAGCAGTGAGGTCCGGACAAACAATGAGCAGTTCTTC.

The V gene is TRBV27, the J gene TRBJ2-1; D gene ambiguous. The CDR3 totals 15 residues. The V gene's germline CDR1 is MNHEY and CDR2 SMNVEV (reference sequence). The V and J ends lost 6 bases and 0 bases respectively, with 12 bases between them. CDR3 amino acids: CASRTIRHSYNEQFF. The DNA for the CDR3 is TGTGCCAGCAGGACCATCCGTCACTCCTACAATGAGCAGTTCTTC.

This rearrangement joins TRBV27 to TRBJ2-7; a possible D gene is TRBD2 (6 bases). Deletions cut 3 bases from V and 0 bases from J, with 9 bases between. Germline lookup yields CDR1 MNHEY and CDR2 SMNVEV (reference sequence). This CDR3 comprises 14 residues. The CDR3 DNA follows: TGTGCCAGCAGTTTGATCGGGAGCTCCTACGAGCAGTACTTC. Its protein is CASSLIGSSYEQYF.